What follows are 2 T cell receptor beta chains derived from one specimen sequenced in a study of cytomegalovirus exposure and HLA in healthy donors. 60 Vbeta and 13 Jbeta primers were used in PCR. Measured with immunoSEQ multiplex PCR; TCRdb has only the in-frame clones, and not every one. Seen in this sample are roughly 50,000 clones; the ten most common clones hold approximately 6.9%. Source material: PBMCs. These receptors were obtained from a middle-aged woman in good health and CMV-seronegative.

The chain is built from TRBV10-3 and TRBJ1-1; perhaps TRBD1 as D (6 bases). The germline CDR1 and CDR2 sequences are ENHRY and SYGVKD. V was cut by 11 bases and J by 1 base, with 14 bases left in between. This CDR3 contains 13 residues. CDR3 sequence (DNA): TGTGCCGCAAAAGGGGGGGGGAACACTGAAGCTTTCTTT. Protein: CAAKGGGNTEAFF.

This chain links TRBV4-3 with TRBJ1-4; no definite D call. V lost 0 bases, J lost 0 bases, and 17 bases lay in between. This CDR3 spans 19 amino acids. Germline CDR1 is LGHNA and CDR2 is YSLEER. CDR3: CASSQDAVRTRSTNEKLFF. CDR3 DNA: TGCGCCAGCAGCCAAGACGCGGTCAGAACCCGTTCAACTAATGAAAAACTGTTTTTT.